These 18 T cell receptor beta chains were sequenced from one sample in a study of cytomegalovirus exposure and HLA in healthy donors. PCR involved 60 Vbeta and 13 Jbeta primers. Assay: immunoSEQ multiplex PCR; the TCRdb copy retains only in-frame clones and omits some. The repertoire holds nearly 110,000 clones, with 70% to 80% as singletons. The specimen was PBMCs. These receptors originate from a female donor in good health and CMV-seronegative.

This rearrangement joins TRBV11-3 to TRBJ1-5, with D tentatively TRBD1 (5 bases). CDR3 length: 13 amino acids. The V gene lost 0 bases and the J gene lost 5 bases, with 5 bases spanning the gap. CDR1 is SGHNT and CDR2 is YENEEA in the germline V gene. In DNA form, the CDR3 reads TGTGCCAGCAGCTTAGAGACAGATCAGCCCCAGCATTTT. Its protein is CASSLETDQPQHF.

CDR3 nucleotides: TGTGCCAGTAGTATAGGTAACCAAGAGACCCAGTACTTC. Translating it yields CASSIGNQETQYF. The V call is TRBV19, the J call TRBJ2-5; D is ambiguous. V lost 1 base to trimming and J lost 0 bases, with 3 bases between them. CDR1 is LNHDA, CDR2 SQIVND, per germline (reference sequence). CDR3 length equals 13 residues.

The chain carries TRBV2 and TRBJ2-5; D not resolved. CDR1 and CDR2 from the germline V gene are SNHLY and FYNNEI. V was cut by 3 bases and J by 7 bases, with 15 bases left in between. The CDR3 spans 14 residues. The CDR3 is CASSDDVPRWTQYF. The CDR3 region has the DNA TGTGCCAGCAGTGATGATGTCCCGAGATGGACCCAGTACTTC.

CDR3 nucleotides: TGTGCCAGCAGCTTAGGTCCGGGAGAGAACACTGAAGCTTTCTTT. Translating it yields CASSLGPGENTEAFF. The chain is built from TRBV7-6 and TRBJ1-1, with D unresolved. The CDR3 has 15 amino acids. V was shortened by 1 base and J by 1 base, with 10 bases between the two germline ends. CDR1 is SGHVS and CDR2 is FNYEAQ in the germline V gene.

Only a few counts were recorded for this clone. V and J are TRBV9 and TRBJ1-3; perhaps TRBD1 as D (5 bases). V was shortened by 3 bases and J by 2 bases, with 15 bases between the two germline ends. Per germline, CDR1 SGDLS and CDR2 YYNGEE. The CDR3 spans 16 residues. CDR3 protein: CASSEGLGSAGNTIYF. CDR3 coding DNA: TGTGCCAGCAGCGAGGGGTTGGGGTCGGCTGGAAACACCATATATTTT.

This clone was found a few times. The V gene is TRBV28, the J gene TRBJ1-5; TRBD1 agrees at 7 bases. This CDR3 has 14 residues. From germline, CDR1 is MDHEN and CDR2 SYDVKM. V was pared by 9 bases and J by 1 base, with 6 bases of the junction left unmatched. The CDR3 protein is CASRDRVSNQPQHF. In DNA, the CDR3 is TGTGCCAGTCGGGACAGAGTAAGCAATCAGCCCCAGCATTTT. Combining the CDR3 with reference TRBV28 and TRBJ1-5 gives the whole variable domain DVKVTQSSRYLVKRTGEKVFLECVQDMDHENMFWYRQDPGLGLRLIYFSYDVKMKEKGDIPEGYSVSREKKERFSLILESASTNQTSMYLCASRDRVSNQPQHFGDGTRLSIL.

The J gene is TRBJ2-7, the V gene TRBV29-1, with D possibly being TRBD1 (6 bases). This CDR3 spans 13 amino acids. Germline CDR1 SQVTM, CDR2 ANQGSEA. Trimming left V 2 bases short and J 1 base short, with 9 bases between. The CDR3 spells CSVETGSSYEQYF. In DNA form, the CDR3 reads TGCAGCGTTGAAACAGGGTCGTCCTACGAGCAGTACTTC.

This chain's CDR3 is CASSLRGPPAKNIQYF. The CDR3 coding sequence is TGTGCCAGCAGCCTTAGGGGCCCCCCGGCCAAAAACATTCAGTACTTC. The V gene is TRBV28, the J gene TRBJ2-4; D possibly corresponds to TRBD1 (5 bases). Germline CDR1 is MDHEN and CDR2 is SYDVKM. Between the trimmed V and J ends, which lost 6 bases and 1 base, there was a span of 16 bases. The CDR3 is 16 residues long.

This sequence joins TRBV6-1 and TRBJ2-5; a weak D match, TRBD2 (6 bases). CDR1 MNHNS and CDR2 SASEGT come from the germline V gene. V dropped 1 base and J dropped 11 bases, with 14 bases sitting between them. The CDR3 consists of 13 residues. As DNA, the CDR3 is TGTGCCAGCAGTGAAGTGCGGGGTGGGGAGCAGTACTTC. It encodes CASSEVRGGEQYF.

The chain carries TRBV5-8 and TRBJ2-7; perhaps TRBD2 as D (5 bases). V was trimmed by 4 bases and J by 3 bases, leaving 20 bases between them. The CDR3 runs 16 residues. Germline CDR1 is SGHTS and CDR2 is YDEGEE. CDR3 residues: CASSLPGFGVYYEQYF. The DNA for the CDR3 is TGTGCCAGCAGCCTCCCCGGTTTCGGGGTATACTACGAGCAGTACTTC.

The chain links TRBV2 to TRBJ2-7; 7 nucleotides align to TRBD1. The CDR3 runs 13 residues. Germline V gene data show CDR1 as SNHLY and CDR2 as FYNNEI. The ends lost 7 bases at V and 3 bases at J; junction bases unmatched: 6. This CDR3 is CASTRDSDYEQYF. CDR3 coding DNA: TGTGCCAGCACCCGGGACAGCGACTACGAGCAGTACTTC.

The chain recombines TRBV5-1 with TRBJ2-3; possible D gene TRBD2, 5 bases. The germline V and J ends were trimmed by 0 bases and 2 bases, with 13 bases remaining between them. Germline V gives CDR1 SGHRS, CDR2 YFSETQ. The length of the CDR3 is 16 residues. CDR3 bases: TGCGCCAGCAGCTTGGGAGGGCCCCCCCACACAGATACGCAGTATTTT. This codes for CASSLGGPPHTDTQYF. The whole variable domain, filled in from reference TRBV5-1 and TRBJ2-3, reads KAGVTQTPRYLIKTRGQQVTLSCSPISGHRSVSWYQQTPGQGLQFLFEYFSETQRNKGNFPGRFSGRQFSNSRSEMNVSTLELGDSALYLCASSLGGPPHTDTQYFGPGTRLTVL.

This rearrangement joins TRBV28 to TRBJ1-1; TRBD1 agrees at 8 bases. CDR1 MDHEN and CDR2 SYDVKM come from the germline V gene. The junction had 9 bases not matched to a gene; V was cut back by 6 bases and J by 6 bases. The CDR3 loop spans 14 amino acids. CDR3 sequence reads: CASSPDREGSEAFF. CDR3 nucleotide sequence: TGTGCCAGCAGCCCGGACAGGGAAGGGTCTGAAGCTTTCTTT.

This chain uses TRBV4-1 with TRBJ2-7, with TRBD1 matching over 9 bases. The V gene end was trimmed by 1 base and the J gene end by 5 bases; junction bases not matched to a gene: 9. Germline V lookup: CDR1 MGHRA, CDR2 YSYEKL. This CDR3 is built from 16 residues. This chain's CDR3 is CASSQALQGASHEQYF. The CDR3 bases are TGCGCCAGCAGCCAAGCGCTACAGGGGGCTAGCCACGAGCAGTACTTC.

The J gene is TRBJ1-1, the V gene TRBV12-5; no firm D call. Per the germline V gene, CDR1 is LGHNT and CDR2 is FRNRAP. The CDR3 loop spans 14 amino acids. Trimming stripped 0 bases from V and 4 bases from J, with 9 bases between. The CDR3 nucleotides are TGTGCTAGTGGTTTGGTACCCCAGATCACTGAAGCTTTCTTT. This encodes CASGLVPQITEAFF.

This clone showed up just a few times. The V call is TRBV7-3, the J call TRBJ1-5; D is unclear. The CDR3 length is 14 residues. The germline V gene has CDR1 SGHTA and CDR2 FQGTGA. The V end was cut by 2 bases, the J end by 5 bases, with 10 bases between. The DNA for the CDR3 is TGTGCCAGCAGCTTACGCAGGAACCATCAGCCCCAGCATTTT. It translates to CASSLRRNHQPQHF.

CDR3 region: CASSHGRGLATEQYF. In DNA form, the CDR3 reads TGCGCCAGCAGCCACGGTAGGGGACTAGCGACCGAGCAGTACTTC. The chain links TRBV4-3 to TRBJ2-7, with TRBD2 matching 10 bases. The CDR3 sequence is 15 residues long. Germline V lookup: CDR1 LGHNA, CDR2 YSLEER. After removal of 3 bases from V and 6 bases from J, the junction contained 8 bases not matched to a gene.

The CDR3 protein is CASSLGTSGRASYTDTQYF. DNA for the CDR3: TGTGCCAGCAGCCTAGGGACTAGCGGGAGGGCATCTTACACAGATACGCAGTATTTT. The V call is TRBV5-4, the J call TRBJ2-3, with 16 bases that match TRBD2. Trimming cost V 4 bases and J 2 bases; bases outside gene matches: 10. The length of the CDR3 is 19 residues. Germline V CDR1 and CDR2: SGHNT, YYREEE (reference sequence).